What follows are 30 T cell receptor beta chains derived from one specimen sequenced in a study of human CD8 memory T cell subsets. The authors made TCR beta libraries using UMI-labeled 5' RACE. For each CDR3 protein, TCRdb gives one entry from its re-call of the 5' RACE reads, without DNA. This sample lists roughly 16,000 distinct CDR3 sequences; its ten largest clones have approximately 5.5%. Sample: CD8+ stem-like memory T cells (TSCM and TCM) sorted from PBMCs. Stated subset: stem-like memory CD8 T cells (TSTEM), CCR7+ PD-1- TIGIT-. These TCRs come from a human donor in good health.

This sequence joins TRBV7-2 and TRBJ2-5. From germline, CDR1 is SGHTA and CDR2 FQGNSA. This CDR3 is 15 amino acids long. CDR3 protein: CASSLGRQSRETQYF.

J is TRBJ2-5 and V is TRBV4-1; the D gene TCRdb calls, TRBD1, cannot be checked with no DNA. The CDR3 extends over 15 amino acids. The germline CDR1 and CDR2 sequences are MGHRA and YSYEKL. CDR3 protein: CASRDPGQGSETQYF.

The chain links TRBV29-1 to TRBJ2-1; the D call of TRBD1 rests on TCRdb alone, since no DNA is present to check it. Germline V gene lookup returns CDR1 SQVTM and CDR2 ANQGSEA. The CDR3 extends over 13 amino acids. The CDR3 loop is CSVWGNSYNEQFF.

V is TRBV9 and J is TRBJ1-2; with no DNA, the TCRdb D assignment of TRBD1 cannot be verified. CDR1 is SGDLS, CDR2 YYNGEE, per germline. CDR3 size: 15 residues. The CDR3 sequence: CASSVGGAGDYGYTF.

This clonotype counts as medium-sized by frequency. The chain couples TRBV20-1 to TRBJ2-7. The CDR3 spans 15 residues. Germline V gene data show CDR1 as DFQATT and CDR2 as SNEGSKA (reference sequence). The CDR3 reads CSALHSETIPYEQYF.

The J gene is TRBJ2-7, the V gene TRBV28; the D call from TCRdb, TRBD1, cannot be confirmed without DNA. The CDR3 loop spans 13 amino acids. CDR1 and CDR2 (germline): MDHEN, SYDVKM. The CDR3: CASRSGQNYEQYF.

Considering frequency, this clonotype is medium-sized. J is TRBJ2-7 and V is TRBV12-3 or TRBV12-4. This CDR3 comprises 12 residues. CDR3 residues: CASSFIAYEQYF.

The chain combines TRBV12-3 or TRBV12-4 with TRBJ1-5. The CDR3 extends over 15 amino acids. The chain's CDR3 is CASSKTGPFDQPQHF.

The chain recombines TRBV3-1 with TRBJ2-7. The CDR3 is 15 amino acids. Germline V gives CDR1 LGHDT, CDR2 YNNKEL (reference sequence). The CDR3: CASSPGPKIDYEQYF.

V and J are TRBV28 and TRBJ2-3; TCRdb selects TRBD2, and the lack of DNA leaves this call unchecked. Germline-derived CDR1 and CDR2 are MDHEN and SYDVKM. This CDR3 has 15 amino acids. The CDR3 reads CASEPSGTSTDTQYF.

The CDR3 loop reads CASSYDGVGYGYTF. The chain carries TRBV6-5 and TRBJ1-2. This CDR3 is 14 amino acids long. Germline CDR1 reads MNHEY; CDR2 reads SVGAGI.

The V gene is TRBV29-1, the J gene TRBJ2-7. The CDR3 covers 12 residues. The germline V gene encodes CDR1 SQVTM and CDR2 ANQGSEA. The CDR3 loop is CSVEAGTYEQYF.

This rearrangement joins TRBV5-1 to TRBJ2-7. CDR3 size: 11 residues. Germline V CDR1 and CDR2: SGHRS, YFSETQ. The CDR3 protein is CASSLGNEQYF.

V and J are TRBV19 and TRBJ2-5; TCRdb selects TRBD1, and the lack of DNA leaves this call unchecked. Germline loops: CDR1 LNHDA, CDR2 SQIVND (reference sequence). The CDR3 consists of 13 residues. The CDR3 loop reads CASSITGGETQYF.

The chain joins TRBV28 to TRBJ2-5. The germline gives CDR1 MDHEN, CDR2 SYDVKM. The CDR3 is 11 residues long. This CDR3 reads CASSLSETQYF.

The rearrangement links TRBV28 to TRBJ2-1; there is no DNA to check the TCRdb D call of TRBD1. Germline loops: CDR1 MDHEN, CDR2 SYDVKM. The CDR3 is 14 residues long. Here the CDR3 reads CASRSGTGGHEQFF.

This sequence joins TRBV27 and TRBJ2-1. Looked up from germline, CDR1 is MNHEY and CDR2 is SMNVEV (reference sequence). The CDR3 totals 14 residues. This CDR3 reads CASSFLAPYNEQFF.

The J gene is TRBJ2-7, the V gene TRBV20-1; TCRdb returns TRBD2, unconfirmable since there is no DNA. Germline CDR1 DFQATT, CDR2 SNEGSKA (reference sequence). This CDR3 comprises 14 residues. CDR3 in amino acids: CSAAKDYVKDEQYF.

The V and J genes are TRBV6-5 and TRBJ1-1. The CDR3 is made up of 13 amino acids. Germline lookup yields CDR1 MNHEY and CDR2 SVGAGI. Here the CDR3 reads CASSKFEGTEAFF.

The CDR3 loop is CASSPSAQGLAGAREQYF. V usage is TRBV4-3 and J usage is TRBJ2-7; the TCRdb D gene call, TRBD2, has no DNA to confirm it. Per the germline V gene, CDR1 is LGHNA and CDR2 is YSLEER. The CDR3 spans 18 residues.

This chain joins TRBV19 and TRBJ2-3. The CDR3 runs 14 residues. Germline values: CDR1 LNHDA, CDR2 SQIVND (reference sequence). This CDR3 is CASSLVSISDTQYF. Variable domain in full (rest from reference TRBV19 and TRBJ2-3): DGGITQSPKYLFRKEGQNVTLSCEQNLNHDAMYWYRQDPGQGLRLIYYSQIVNDFQKGDIAEGYSVSREKKESFPLTVTSAQKNPTAFYLCASSLVSISDTQYFGPGTRLTVL.

This clonotype is classed as medium-sized by frequency. The rearrangement links TRBV29-1 to TRBJ2-1; the D call of TRBD1 rests on TCRdb alone, since no DNA is present to check it. Germline V CDR1 and CDR2: SQVTM, ANQGSEA. The CDR3 runs to 14 residues. The CDR3 sequence is CSVSGTGGHNEQFF.

The rearrangement links TRBV7-8 to TRBJ2-5. The CDR3 is 14 amino acids. Per germline, CDR1 SGHVS and CDR2 FQNEAQ. CDR3 sequence reads: CASSLVRFAETQYF. Based on the CDR3 plus reference TRBV7-8 and TRBJ2-5, the full variable domain is GAGVSQSPRYKVAKRGQDVALRCDPISGHVSLFWYQQALGQGPEFLTYFQNEAQLDKSGLPSDRFFAERPEGSVSTLKIQRTQQEDSAVYLCASSLVRFAETQYFGPGTRLLVL.

The chain has TRBV28 and TRBJ1-1. The length of the CDR3 is 15 residues. Germline V lookup: CDR1 MDHEN, CDR2 SYDVKM. CDR3 protein: CASSLRMGWNTEAFF.

Judged by frequency, this clonotype is medium-sized. The rearrangement links TRBV10-3 to TRBJ2-7. The CDR3 runs 14 residues. Looked up from germline, CDR1 is ENHRY and CDR2 is SYGVKD. CDR3 amino acids: CAISESQGSNEQYF.

This chain joins TRBV15 and TRBJ2-7; there is no DNA to check the TCRdb D call of TRBD1. CDR1 is LNHNV and CDR2 is YYDKDF in the germline V gene (reference sequence). The CDR3 spans 15 residues. CDR3 loop: CATSRGETGRYEQYF. The whole variable domain, filled in from reference TRBV15 and TRBJ2-7, reads DAMVIQNPRYQVTQFGKPVTLSCSQTLNHNVMYWYQQKSSQAPKLLFHYYDKDFNNEADTPDNFQSRRPNTSFCFLDIRSPGLGDTAMYLCATSRGETGRYEQYFGPGTRLTVT.

The chain has TRBV7-9 and TRBJ2-5; without DNA, the TCRdb call of TRBD1 cannot be checked. CDR1 SEHNR and CDR2 FQNEAQ come from the germline V gene (reference sequence). The CDR3 runs to 13 residues. The CDR3 protein is CASSPGYGETQYF.

The chain carries TRBV2 and TRBJ1-6; TCRdb picks TRBD1, but there is no DNA to check that call. This CDR3 comprises 17 residues. Germline assignment: CDR1 SNHLY and CDR2 FYNNEI. CDR3 amino acids: CASSELGGDPVLAPLHF.

By frequency, this clonotype is medium-sized (0.01 to 0.1%). The CDR3 sequence is CSVEGWQGEAYEQYF. The chain joins TRBV29-1 to TRBJ2-7; TCRdb reports TRBD1, a call that lacks DNA to check it against. CDR1 and CDR2 (germline): SQVTM, ANQGSEA. This CDR3 has 15 amino acids.

J is TRBJ2-7 and V is TRBV7-9; the D call of TRBD2 rests on TCRdb alone, since no DNA is present to check it. Germline V gene sequence: CDR1 SEHNR, CDR2 FQNEAQ (reference sequence). The CDR3 covers 15 residues. The CDR3 spells CASSLTRTAYYEQYF.